The clone carrying this TCR beta chain was detected ten times or more. The antigen is not known. CDR3 length: 14 amino acids. The germline V and J ends were trimmed by 3 bases and 7 bases, with 16 bases remaining between them. Germline assignment: CDR1 SNHLY and CDR2 FYNNEI. A 3' RACE protocol on RNA, with unique molecular identifiers, produced the TCR library. TCRdb itself ran the 3' RACE reads through MiXCR, one entry per CDR3 protein. The sample has about 46,000 distinct CDR3 sequences, more than 3.5% seen once. Treatment specified: PENTA 11 planned treatment interruption arm or continuous ART arm. This sample stems from a study of HIV-infected children after antiretroviral therapy interruption. Study observations and caveats: After treatment interruption started, naive CD4+ CDR3 overlap across time points dropped.

This chain uses TRBV2 with TRBJ2-7; D might be TRBD1 or TRBD2, each matching 5 bases. The receptor comes from a pool of human donors with HIV. Material: CD45RA+ CD4+ T cells from PBMCs, pooled from several time points, obtained from a donor given antiretroviral therapy, either interrupted or continuous. Subset of the sample: naive CD4+ CD45RA+ CD45RO- T cells. CDR3 sequence (DNA): TGTGCCAGCAGTGAGGGGGACCGAGTGGGGGAGCAGTACTTC. Encoded protein: CASSEGDRVGEQYF.